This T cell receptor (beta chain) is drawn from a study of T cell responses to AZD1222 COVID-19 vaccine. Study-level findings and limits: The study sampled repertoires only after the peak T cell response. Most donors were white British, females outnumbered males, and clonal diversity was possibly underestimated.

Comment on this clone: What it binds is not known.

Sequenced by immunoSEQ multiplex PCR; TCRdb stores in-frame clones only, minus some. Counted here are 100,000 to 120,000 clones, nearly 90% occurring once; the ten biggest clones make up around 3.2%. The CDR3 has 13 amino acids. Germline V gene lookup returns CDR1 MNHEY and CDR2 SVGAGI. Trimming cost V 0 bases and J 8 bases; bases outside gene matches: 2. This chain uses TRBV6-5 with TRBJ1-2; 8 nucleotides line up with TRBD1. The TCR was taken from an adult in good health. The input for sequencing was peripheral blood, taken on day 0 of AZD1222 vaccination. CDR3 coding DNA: TGTGCCAGCAGTTACTCTAGGGACAGGGGCTACACCTTC. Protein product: CASSYSRDRGYTF.